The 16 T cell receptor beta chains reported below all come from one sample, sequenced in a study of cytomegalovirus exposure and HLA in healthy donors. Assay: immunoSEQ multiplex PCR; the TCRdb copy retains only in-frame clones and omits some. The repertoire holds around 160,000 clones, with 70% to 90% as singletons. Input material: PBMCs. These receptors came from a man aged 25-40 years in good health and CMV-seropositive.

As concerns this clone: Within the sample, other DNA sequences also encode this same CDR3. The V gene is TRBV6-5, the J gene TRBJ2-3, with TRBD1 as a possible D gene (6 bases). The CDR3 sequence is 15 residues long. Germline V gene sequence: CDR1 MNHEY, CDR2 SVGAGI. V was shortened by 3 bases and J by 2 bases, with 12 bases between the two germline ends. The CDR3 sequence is CASSYGGTSTDTQYF. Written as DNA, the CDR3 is TGTGCCAGCAGTTATGGGGGCACCTCCACAGATACGCAGTATTTT.

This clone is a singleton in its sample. CDR3: CASSQEVDRDYYGYTF. The CDR3 bases are TGCGCCAGCAGCCAAGAAGTGGACAGGGATTACTATGGCTACACCTTC. The chain recombines TRBV4-3 with TRBJ1-2, with 8 nucleotides matching TRBD1. The junction had 6 bases not matched to a gene; V was cut back by 0 bases and J by 3 bases. Germline V gives CDR1 LGHNA, CDR2 YSLEER. The CDR3 loop spans 16 amino acids.

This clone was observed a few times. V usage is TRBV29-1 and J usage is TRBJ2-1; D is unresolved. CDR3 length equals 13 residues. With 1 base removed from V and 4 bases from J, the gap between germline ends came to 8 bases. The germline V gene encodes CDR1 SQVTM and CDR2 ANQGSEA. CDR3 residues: CSVEAFEYNEQFF. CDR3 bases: TGCAGCGTTGAAGCTTTTGAGTACAATGAGCAGTTCTTC.

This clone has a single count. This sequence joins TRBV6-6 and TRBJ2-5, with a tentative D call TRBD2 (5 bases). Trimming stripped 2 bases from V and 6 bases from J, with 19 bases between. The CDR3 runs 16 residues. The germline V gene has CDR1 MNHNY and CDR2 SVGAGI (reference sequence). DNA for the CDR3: TGTGCCAGCAGTTACAGTCTTCCCGGGAATACGAAGACCCAGTACTTC. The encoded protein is CASSYSLPGNTKTQYF.

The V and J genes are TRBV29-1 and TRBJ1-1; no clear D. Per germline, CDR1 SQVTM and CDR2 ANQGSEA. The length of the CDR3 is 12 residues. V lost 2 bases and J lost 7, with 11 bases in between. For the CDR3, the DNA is TGCAGCGTTGAAAACGGAGGAGATGAAGCTTTCTTT. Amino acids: CSVENGGDEAFF.

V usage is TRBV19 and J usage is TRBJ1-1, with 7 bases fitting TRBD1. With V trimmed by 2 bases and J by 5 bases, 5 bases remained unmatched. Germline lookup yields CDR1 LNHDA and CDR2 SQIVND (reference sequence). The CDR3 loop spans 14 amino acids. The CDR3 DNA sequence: TGTGCCAGTAGTATATGGAGGGGGCAGACTGAAGCTTTCTTT. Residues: CASSIWRGQTEAFF.

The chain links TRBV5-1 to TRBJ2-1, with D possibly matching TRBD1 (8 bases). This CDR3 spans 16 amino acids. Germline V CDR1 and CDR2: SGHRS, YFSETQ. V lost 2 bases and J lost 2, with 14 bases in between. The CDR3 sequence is CASSFQGAGAYNEQFF. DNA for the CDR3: TGCGCCAGCAGCTTCCAGGGGGCGGGGGCCTACAATGAGCAGTTCTTC.

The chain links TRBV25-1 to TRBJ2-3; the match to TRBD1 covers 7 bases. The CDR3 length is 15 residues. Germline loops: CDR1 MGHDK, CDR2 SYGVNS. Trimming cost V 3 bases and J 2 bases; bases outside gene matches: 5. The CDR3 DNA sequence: TGTGCCAGCAGTGATCCGGGACAGACCACAGATACGCAGTATTTT. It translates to CASSDPGQTTDTQYF.

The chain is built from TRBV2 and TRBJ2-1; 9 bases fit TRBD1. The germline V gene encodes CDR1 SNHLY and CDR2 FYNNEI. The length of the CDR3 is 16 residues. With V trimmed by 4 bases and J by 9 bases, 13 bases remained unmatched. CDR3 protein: CASSGGPGQGPGEQFF. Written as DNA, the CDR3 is TGTGCCAGCAGTGGGGGACCGGGACAGGGCCCCGGTGAGCAGTTCTTC.

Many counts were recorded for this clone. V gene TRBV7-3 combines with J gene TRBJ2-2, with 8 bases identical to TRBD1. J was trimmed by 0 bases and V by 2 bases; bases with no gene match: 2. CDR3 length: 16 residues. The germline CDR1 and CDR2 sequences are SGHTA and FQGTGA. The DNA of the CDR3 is TGTGCCAGCAGCTTACAGGGGGCCCCGAACACCGGGGAGCTGTTTTTT. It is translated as CASSLQGAPNTGELFF.

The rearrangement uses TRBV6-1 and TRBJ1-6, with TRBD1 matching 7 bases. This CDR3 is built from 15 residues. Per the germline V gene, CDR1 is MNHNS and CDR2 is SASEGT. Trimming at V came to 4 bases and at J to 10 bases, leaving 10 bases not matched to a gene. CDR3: CASSGDRARGSPLHF. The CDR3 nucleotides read TGTGCCAGCAGTGGCGACAGGGCCCGTGGATCACCCCTCCACTTT.

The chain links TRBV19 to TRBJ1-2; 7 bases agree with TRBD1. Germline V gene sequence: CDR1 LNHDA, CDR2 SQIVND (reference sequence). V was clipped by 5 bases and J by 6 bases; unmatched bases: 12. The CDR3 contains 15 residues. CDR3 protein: CASSSVDRLMNGYTF. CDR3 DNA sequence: TGTGCCAGTAGTTCTGTGGACAGGCTGATGAATGGCTACACCTTC.

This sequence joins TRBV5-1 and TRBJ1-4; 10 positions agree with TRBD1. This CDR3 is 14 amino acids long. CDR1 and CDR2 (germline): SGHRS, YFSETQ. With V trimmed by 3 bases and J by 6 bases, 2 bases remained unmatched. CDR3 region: CASSWDRGDEKLFF. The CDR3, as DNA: TGCGCCAGCAGCTGGGACAGGGGCGATGAAAAACTGTTTTTT.

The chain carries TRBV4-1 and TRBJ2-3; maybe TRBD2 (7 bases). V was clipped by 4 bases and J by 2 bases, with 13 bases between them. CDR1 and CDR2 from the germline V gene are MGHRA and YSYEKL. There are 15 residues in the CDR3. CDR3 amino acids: CASSPPGGPTDTQYF. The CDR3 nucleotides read TGCGCCAGCAGCCCCCCGGGGGGCCCCACAGATACGCAGTATTTT.

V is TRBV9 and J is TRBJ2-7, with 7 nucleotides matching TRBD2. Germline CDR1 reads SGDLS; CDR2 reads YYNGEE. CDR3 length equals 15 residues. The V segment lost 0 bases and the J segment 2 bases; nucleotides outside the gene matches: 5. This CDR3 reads CASSVGGGTTYEQYF. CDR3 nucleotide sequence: TGTGCCAGCAGCGTAGGGGGAGGGACTACCTACGAGCAGTACTTC.

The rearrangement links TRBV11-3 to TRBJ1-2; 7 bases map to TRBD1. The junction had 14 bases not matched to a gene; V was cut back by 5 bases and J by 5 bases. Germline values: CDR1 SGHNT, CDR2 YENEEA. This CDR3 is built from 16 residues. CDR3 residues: CASSPQTGPPKYGYTF. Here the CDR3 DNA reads TGTGCCAGCAGCCCCCAGACAGGGCCTCCGAAATATGGCTACACCTTC. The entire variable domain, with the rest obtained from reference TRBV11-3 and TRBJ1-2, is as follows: EAGVVQSPRYKIIEKKQPVAFWCNPISGHNTLYWYLQNLGQGPELLIRYENEEAVDDSQLPKDRFSAERLKGVDSTLKIQPAELGDSAVYLCASSPQTGPPKYGYTFGSGTRLTVV.